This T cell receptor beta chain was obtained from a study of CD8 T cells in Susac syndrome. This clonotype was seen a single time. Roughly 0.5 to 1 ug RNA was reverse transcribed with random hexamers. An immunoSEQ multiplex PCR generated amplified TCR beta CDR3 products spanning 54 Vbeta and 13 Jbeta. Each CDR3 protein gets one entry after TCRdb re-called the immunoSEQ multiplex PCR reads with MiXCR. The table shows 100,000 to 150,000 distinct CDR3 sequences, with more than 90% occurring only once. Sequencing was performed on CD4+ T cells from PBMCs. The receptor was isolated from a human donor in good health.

CDR3 bases: TGCAGTGCTCAGATACGACAGGGGAAGGACGAGCAGTACTTC. Translating it yields CSAQIRQGKDEQYF. V and J are TRBV20-1 and TRBJ2-7; 8 bases map to TRBD1. There are 14 residues in the CDR3. From germline, CDR1 is DFQATT and CDR2 SNEGSKA (reference sequence). Trimming at V came to 5 bases and at J to 5 bases, leaving 11 bases not matched to a gene.